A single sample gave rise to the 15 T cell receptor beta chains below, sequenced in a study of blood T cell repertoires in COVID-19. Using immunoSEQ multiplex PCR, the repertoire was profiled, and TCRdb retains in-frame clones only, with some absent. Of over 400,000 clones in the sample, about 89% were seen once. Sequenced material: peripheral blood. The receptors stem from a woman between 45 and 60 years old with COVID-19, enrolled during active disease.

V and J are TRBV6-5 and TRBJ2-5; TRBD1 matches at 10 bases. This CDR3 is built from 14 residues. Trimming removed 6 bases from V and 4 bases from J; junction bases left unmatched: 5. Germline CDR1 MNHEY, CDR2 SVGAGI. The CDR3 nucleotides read TGTGCCAGCAGCGCTGGACAGGGGGGAGAGACCCAGTACTTC. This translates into CASSAGQGGETQYF.

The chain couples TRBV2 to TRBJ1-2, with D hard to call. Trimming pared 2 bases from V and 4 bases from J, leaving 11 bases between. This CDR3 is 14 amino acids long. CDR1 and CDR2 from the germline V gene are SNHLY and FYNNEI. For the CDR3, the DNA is TGTGCCAGCAGTGAAAATCCCGGGGTCTATGGCTACACCTTC. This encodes CASSENPGVYGYTF.

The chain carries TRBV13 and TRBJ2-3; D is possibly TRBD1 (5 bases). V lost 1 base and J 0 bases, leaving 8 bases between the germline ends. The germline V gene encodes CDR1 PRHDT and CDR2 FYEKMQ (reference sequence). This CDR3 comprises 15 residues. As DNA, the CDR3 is TGTGCCAGCAGCTTAGAGGGGTTAAGCACAGATACGCAGTATTTT. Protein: CASSLEGLSTDTQYF.

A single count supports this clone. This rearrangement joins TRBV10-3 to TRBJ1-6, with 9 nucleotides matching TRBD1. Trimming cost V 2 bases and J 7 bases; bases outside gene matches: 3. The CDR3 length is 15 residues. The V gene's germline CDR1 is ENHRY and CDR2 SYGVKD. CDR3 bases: TGTGCCATCAGTGAGACTGGGACAGGGAATTCACCCCTCCACTTT. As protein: CAISETGTGNSPLHF.

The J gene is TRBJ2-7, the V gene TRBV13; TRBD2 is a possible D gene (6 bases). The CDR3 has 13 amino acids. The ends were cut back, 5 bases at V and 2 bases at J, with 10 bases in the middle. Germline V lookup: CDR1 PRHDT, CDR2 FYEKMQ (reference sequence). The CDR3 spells CASSRGSAYEQYF. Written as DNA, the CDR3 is TGTGCCAGCAGCCGGGGGTCTGCCTACGAGCAGTACTTC.

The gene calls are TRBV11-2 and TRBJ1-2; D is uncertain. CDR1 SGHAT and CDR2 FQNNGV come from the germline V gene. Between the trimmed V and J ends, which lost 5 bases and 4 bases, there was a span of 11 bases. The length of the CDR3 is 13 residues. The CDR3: CASSAVSTYGYTF. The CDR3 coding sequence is TGTGCCAGCAGCGCGGTCAGTACCTATGGCTACACCTTC.

The CDR3 DNA is TGTGCCAGTAGTATGGCAATCGACTTTCATAGCAATCAGCCCCAGCATTTT. Its translation: CASSMAIDFHSNQPQHF. This chain connects TRBV19 to TRBJ1-5; D is ambiguous. CDR1 and CDR2 (germline): LNHDA, SQIVND (reference sequence). The CDR3 contains 17 residues. V was pared by 3 bases and J by 0 bases, with 15 bases between. Combining the CDR3 with reference TRBV19 and TRBJ1-5 gives the whole variable domain DGGITQSPKYLFRKEGQNVTLSCEQNLNHDAMYWYRQDPGQGLRLIYYSQIVNDFQKGDIAEGYSVSREKKESFPLTVTSAQKNPTAFYLCASSMAIDFHSNQPQHFGDGTRLSIL.

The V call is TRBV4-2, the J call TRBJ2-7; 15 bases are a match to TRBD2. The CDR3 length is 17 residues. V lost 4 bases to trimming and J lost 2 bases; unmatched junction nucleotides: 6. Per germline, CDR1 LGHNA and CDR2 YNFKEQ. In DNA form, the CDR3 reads TGTGCCAGCAGCCCGGGGACTAGCGGGGGGTTAACCTACGAGCAGTACTTC. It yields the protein CASSPGTSGGLTYEQYF.

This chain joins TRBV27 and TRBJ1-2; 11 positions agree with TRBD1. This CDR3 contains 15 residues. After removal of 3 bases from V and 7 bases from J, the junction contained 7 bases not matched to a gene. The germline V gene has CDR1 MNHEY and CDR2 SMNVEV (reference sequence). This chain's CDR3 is CASSLDRGHRVGYTF. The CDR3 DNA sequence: TGTGCCAGCAGTTTGGACAGGGGGCATAGGGTTGGCTACACCTTC.

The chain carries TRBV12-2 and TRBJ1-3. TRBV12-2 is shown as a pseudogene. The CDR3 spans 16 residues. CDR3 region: CASRLGQDGSGYTIYF. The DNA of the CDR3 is TGTGCAAGTCGCTTAGGGCAGGATGGCAGCGGATACACCATATATTTT.

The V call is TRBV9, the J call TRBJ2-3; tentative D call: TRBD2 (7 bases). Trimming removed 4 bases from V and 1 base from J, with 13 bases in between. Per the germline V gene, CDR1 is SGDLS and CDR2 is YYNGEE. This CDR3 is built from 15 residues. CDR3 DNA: TGTGCCAGCAGCCAGGGGCTAGCGGGCACAGATACGCAGTATTTT. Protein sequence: CASSQGLAGTDTQYF.

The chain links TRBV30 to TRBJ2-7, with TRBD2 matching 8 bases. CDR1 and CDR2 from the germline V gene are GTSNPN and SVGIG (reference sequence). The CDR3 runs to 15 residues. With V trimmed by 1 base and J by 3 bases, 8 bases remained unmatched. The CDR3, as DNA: TGTGCCTGGAGTGAAGTCGGGGGGGTCCACTACGAGCAGTACTTC. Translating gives CAWSEVGGVHYEQYF.

The CDR3 DNA reads TGTGCCAGCAGTACCCCCCGGGGGAACACTGAAGCTTTCTTT. It yields the protein CASSTPRGNTEAFF. The genes are TRBV6-5 and TRBJ1-1, with D hard to call. Germline V lookup: CDR1 MNHEY, CDR2 SVGAGI. The germline V and J ends were trimmed by 5 bases and 1 base, with 11 bases remaining between them. The CDR3 loop spans 14 amino acids.

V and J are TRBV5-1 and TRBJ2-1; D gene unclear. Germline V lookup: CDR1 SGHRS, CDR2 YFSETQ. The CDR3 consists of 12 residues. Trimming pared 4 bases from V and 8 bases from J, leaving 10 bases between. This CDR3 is CASSPTGHEQFF. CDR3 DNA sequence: TGCGCCAGCAGCCCGACTGGCCATGAGCAGTTCTTC.

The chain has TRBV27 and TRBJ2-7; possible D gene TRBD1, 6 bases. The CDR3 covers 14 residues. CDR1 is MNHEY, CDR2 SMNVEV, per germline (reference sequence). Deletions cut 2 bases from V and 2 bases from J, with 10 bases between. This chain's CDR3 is CASSLTGIAYEQYF. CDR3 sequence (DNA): TGTGCCAGCAGTTTAACAGGGATCGCCTACGAGCAGTACTTC.